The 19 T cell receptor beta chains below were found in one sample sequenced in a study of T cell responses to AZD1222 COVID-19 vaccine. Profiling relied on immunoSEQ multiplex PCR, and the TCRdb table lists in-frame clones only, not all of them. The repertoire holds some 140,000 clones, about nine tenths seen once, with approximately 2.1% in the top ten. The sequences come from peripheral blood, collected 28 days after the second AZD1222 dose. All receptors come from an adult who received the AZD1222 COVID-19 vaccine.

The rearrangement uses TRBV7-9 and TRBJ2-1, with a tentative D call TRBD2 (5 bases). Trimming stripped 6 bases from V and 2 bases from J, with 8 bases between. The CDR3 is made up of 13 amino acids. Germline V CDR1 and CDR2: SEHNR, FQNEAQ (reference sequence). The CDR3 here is CASRRDTYNEQFF. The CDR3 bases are TGTGCCAGCAGGAGGGATACCTACAATGAGCAGTTCTTC.

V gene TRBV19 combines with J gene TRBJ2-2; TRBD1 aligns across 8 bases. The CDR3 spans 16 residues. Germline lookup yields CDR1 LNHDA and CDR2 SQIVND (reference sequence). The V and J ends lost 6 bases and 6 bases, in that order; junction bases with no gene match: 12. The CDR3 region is CASSDRGGSWPGELFF. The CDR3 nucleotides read TGTGCCAGTAGCGACAGGGGCGGCTCGTGGCCCGGGGAGCTGTTTTTT.

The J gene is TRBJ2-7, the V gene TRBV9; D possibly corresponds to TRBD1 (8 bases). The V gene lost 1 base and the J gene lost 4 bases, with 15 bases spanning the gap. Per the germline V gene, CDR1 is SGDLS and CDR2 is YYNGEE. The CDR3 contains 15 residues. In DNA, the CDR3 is TGTGCCAGCAGCGTATACGACAGGGGAGGGTACGAGCAGTACTTC. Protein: CASSVYDRGGYEQYF.

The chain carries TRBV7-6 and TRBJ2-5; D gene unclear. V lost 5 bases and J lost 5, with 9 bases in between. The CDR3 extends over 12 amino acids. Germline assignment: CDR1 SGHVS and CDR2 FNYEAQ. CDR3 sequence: CASSRPEETQYF. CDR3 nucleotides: TGTGCCAGCAGCCGGCCGGAGGAGACCCAGTACTTC. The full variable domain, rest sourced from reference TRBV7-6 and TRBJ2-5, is GAGVSQSPRYKVTKRGQDVALRCDPISGHVSLYWYRQALGQGPEFLTYFNYEAQQDKSGLPNDRFSAERPEGSISTLTIQRTEQRDSAMYRCASSRPEETQYFGPGTRLLVL.

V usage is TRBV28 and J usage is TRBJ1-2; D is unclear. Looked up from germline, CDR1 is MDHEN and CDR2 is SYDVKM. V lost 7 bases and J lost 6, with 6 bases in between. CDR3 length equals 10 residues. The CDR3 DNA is TGTGCCAGCATGGGCCATGGCTACACCTTC. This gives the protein CASMGHGYTF.

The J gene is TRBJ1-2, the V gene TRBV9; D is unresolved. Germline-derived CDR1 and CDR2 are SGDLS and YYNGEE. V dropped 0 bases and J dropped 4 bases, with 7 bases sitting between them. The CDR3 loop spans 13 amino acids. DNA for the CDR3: TGTGCCAGCAGCGTAGGAGGTGGCTATGGCTACACCTTC. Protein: CASSVGGGYGYTF.

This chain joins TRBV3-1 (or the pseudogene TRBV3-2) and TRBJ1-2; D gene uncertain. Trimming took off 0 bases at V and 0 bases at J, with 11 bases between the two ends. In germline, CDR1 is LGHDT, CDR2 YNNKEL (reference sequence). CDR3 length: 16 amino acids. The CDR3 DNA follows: TGTGCCAGCAGCCAAGATGGAGACGGCTCTAACTATGGCTACACCTTC. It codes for CASSQDGDGSNYGYTF.

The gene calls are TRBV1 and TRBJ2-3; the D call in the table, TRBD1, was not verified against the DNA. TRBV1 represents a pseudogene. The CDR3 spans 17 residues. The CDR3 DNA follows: TGCACCAGCAGCCAAGATAGGTCCAGGGGGAGCTCAGATACGCAGTATTTT. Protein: CTSSQDRSRGSSDTQYF.

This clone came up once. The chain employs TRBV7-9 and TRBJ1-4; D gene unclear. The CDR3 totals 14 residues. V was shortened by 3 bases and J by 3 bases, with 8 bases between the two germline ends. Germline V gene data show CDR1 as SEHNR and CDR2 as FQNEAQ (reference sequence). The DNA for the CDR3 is TGTGCCAGCAGCTTGGGTCCGGCTAATGAAAAACTGTTTTTT. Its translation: CASSLGPANEKLFF.

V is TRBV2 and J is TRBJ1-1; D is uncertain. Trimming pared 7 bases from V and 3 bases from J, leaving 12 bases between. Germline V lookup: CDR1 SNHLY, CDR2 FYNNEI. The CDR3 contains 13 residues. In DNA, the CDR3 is TGTGCCAGCATGGCCACCTGGGACACTGAAGCTTTCTTT. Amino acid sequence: CASMATWDTEAFF.

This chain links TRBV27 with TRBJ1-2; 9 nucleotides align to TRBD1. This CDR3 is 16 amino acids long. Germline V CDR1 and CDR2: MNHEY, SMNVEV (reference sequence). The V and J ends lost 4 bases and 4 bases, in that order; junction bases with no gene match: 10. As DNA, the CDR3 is TGTGCCAGCAGTTCGTTCGGGACAGGGAGCCCCTATGGCTACACCTTC. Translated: CASSSFGTGSPYGYTF.

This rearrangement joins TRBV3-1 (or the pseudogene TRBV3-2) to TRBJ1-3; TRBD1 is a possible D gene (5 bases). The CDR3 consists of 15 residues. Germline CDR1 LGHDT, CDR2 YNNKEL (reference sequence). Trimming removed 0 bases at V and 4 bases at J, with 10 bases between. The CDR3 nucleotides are TGTGCCAGCAGCCAAGAGGGGGGATACGGAAACACCATATATTTT. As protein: CASSQEGGYGNTIYF.

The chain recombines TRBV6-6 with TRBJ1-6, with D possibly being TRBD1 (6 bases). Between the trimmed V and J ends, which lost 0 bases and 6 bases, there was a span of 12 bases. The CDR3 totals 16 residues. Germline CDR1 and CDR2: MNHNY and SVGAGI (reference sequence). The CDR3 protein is CASSYSGGQLNSPLHF. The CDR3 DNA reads TGTGCCAGCAGTTACTCGGGAGGACAGCTTAATTCACCCCTCCACTTT.

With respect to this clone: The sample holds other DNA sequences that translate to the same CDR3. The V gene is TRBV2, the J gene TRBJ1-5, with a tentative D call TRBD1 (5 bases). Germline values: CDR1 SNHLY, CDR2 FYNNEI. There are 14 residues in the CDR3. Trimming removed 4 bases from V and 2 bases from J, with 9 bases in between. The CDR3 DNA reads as TGTGCCAGCAGTGGAGCCAGGGGCAATCAGCCCCAGCATTTT. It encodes CASSGARGNQPQHF.

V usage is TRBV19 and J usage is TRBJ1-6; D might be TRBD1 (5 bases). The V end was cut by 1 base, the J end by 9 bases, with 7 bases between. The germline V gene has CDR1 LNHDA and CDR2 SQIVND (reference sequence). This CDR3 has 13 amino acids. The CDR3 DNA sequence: TGTGCCAGTAGTATAGGGGGGGGTTCACCCCTCCACTTT. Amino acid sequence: CASSIGGGSPLHF.

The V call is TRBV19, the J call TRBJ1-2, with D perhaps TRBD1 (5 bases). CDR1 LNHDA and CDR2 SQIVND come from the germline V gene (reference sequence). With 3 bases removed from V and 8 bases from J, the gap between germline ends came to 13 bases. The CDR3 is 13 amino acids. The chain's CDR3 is CASSIWGPLGYTF. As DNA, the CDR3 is TGTGCCAGTAGTATTTGGGGCCCTTTGGGCTACACCTTC.

The CDR3 nucleotides are TGTGCCAGTAGTAGACAGGGTTCTGGCTACACCTTC. Encoded protein: CASSRQGSGYTF. This chain connects TRBV19 to TRBJ1-2; 7 positions agree with TRBD1. Germline CDR1 is LNHDA and CDR2 is SQIVND (reference sequence). The junction had 3 bases not matched to a gene; V was cut back by 4 bases and J by 7 bases. The length of the CDR3 is 12 residues.

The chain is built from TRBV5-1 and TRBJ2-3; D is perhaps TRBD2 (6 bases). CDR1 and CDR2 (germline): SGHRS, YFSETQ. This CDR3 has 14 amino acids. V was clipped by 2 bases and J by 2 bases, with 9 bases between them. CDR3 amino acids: CASSFVADTDTQYF. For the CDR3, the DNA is TGCGCCAGCAGCTTCGTAGCGGACACAGATACGCAGTATTTT.

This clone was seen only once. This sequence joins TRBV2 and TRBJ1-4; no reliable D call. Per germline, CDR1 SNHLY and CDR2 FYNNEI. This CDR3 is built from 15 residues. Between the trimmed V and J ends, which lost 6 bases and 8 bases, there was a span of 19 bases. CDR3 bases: TGTGCCAGCAGCCCTGAACTTGGGGTAGGGGAAAAACTGTTTTTT. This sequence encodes CASSPELGVGEKLFF. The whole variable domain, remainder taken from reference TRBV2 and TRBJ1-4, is EPEVTQTPSHQVTQMGQEVILRCVPISNHLYFYWYRQILGQKVEFLVSFYNNEISEKSEIFDDQFSVERPDGSNFTLKIRSTKLEDSAMYFCASSPELGVGEKLFFGSGTQLSVL.